This T cell receptor beta chain was identified during a study of blood T cells in healthy people across ages (dated by TCRdb to the mid-2010s). Study-level background: In model experiments, template switching captured roughly one uniquely barcoded TCR beta cDNA molecule for every two T cells. The study measured age-related changes in TCR beta repertoire diversity using deep sequencing normalized with unique cDNA molecular identifiers. The donors were divided into four age groups: young (average around 16 years), middle-aged (about 40), aged (about 60) and long-lived (around 80). To avoid experimental bias, donors of different ages were randomly spread across the sequencing lanes. Two additional independent replicas of 1 million unique cDNA reads from the same blood draw were analyzed for two donors (one aged 18 to 30 and one aged 80 or older).

Taken from the germline V gene, the CDR1 and CDR2 loops are SGHRS and YFSETQ. The trim is 1 base for V and 1 base for J, with a gap of 5 bases between the germline ends. Inclusive of the bounding cysteine and phenylalanine, the CDR3 is 13 residues long. Only the CDR3 DNA stays, 39 bases, in frame from base 1. Library construction relied on 5' RACE. The reads were generated on an Illumina HiSeq 2500. A second roughly 6 to 12 cycle PCR used a sample-barcoded 5' primer and a J-beta primer mix. A unique molecular identifier was introduced onto each TCR beta cDNA molecule by a template-switch 5' adaptor carrying 12 random nucleotides. At least 3 million CDR3-containing paired-end reads were obtained from each sample. The Mint cDNA synthesis kit, primed by a TRBC-specific oligonucleotide, was used to synthesize first-strand cDNA from all RNA. All cDNA was treated with uracil-DNA glycosylase and then went through a first 18-cycle PCR with the universal primers M1SS and BC2_uni_R. The authors' pipeline ran thus. For normalization, 1 million high-quality reads were randomly selected from each sample, with every read carrying a distinct molecular identifier. Instead of being binned into consensus sequences, reads with shared molecular identifiers were discarded. MiTCR, set to a Q25 quality threshold and the strictest error-elimination algorithm, was used for CDR3 identification, clonotype clustering and error correction. A nonparametric unseen species model with Euler transformation was used to estimate lower-bound total TCR beta diversity. TCRdb applied fastp at Q25 and MiXCR to the public reads, then kept only in-frame beta chains. Each CDR3 protein appears once, grouped with its most common genes and DNA. TCRdb assigned the V and J calls; the authors' analysis was not used. The table for this sample lists around 710,000 distinct CDR3 sequences; 35% to 45% of them were counted only once. Around a fifth of the sample is held by the ten biggest clonotypes.

General findings and caveats noted by the study authors: Observed TCR beta diversity per million T cells fell roughly linearly with age, and a significant reduction was already apparent by age about 38. Total diversity estimates from one million sequenced T cells were considered lower bounds and underestimates. Observed TCR beta diversity correlated strongly with the percentage of naive T cells measured by flow cytometry. Bulk unsorted PBMC profiling prevented conclusive comparison of naive and antigen-experienced compartments. Compared with the aged group, the long-lived group had more naive CD4+ T cells, fewer expanded clones and increased TCR diversity, a pattern suggesting age selection. Donor CMV infection status was unknown, potentially confounding age-related changes in expanded clonotypes.

The approximately 39 donors, aged about 6 to 95 years, were systemically healthy Caucasian individuals from Russia. About 9.8 milliliters of peripheral blood were drawn from each donor into EDTA-treated Vacutainer tubes. Ficoll-Paque density-gradient centrifugation was used to isolate PBMCs, with at least 6.5 million per sample. Total RNA was extracted from PBMCs with Trizol reagent, with at least 6 micrograms obtained per sample. For every donor, an aliquot of PBMCs went through flow cytometry to measure the percentages of naive CD45RAhigh/CD27high T cells. This clonotype has a handful of counts. No cognate antigen has been identified for it. No clone much larger than this one lies a single base away; base qualities are absent.

Recombination joined TRBV5-1 with TRBJ1-1, with an unclear D gene assignment. Sequences were obtained from blood. The receptor comes from a woman aged 55-69 years in good health. The DNA sequence reads TGCGCCAGCAGCTTGATTGAGAACACTGAAGCTTTCTTT. Its translation is CASSLIENTEAFF.